Listed below are T cell receptor beta chains from one sample, sequenced in a study of T cell responses to AZD1222 COVID-19 vaccine. Sequencing used immunoSEQ multiplex PCR; TCRdb keeps in-frame clones, though not all of them. The repertoire includes 150,000 to 200,000 clones, over 70% of them detected once, and around 2.9% sits in the top ten. The source material was peripheral blood, sampled on day 0 of MenACWY control vaccination. Receptor source: an adult in good health. The CDR3 runs from the conserved cysteine through the conserved F or W. A D gene is named only where the DNA matches it firmly. The size field is filled for only some rows; it gives once, few, many or a size class.

j_call: TRBJ2-2
d_call: TRBD1
clone_size: NA
cdr3_length: 12
v_call: TRBV6-4
cdr3_nt: TGTGCCAGCACTCCAGGGGGCGGGGAGCTGTTTTTT
cdr3_aa: CASTPGGGELFF

j_call: TRBJ2-7
d_call: NA
clone_size: NA
cdr3_length: 13
v_call: TRBV10-3
cdr3_nt: TGTGCCATCTTTCACACTGTTTCCTACGAGCAGTACTTC
cdr3_aa: CAIFHTVSYEQYF

j_call: TRBJ1-3
d_call: NA
clone_size: few
cdr3_length: 13
v_call: TRBV6-5
cdr3_nt: TGTGCCAGCAGGCCTAGGGCGGGAAACACCATATATTTT
cdr3_aa: CASRPRAGNTIYF

j_call: TRBJ1-2
d_call: TRBD1
clone_size: NA
cdr3_length: 15
v_call: TRBV7-9
cdr3_nt: TGTGCCAGCAGCTTAACCCCCGACAGGGGGCGAGGCTACACCTTC
cdr3_aa: CASSLTPDRGRGYTF

j_call: TRBJ1-4
d_call: TRBD1
clone_size: NA
cdr3_length: 15
v_call: TRBV28
cdr3_nt: TGTGCCAGCACCCCAATAGGGGGCGTAGGTGAAAAACTGTTTTTT
cdr3_aa: CASTPIGGVGEKLFF

j_call: TRBJ2-4
d_call: NA
clone_size: few
cdr3_length: 13
v_call: TRBV5-1
cdr3_nt: TGCGCCAGCAGCCCCATTGGGGGAAACATTCAGTACTTC
cdr3_aa: CASSPIGGNIQYF

j_call: TRBJ2-1
d_call: TRBD1
clone_size: NA
cdr3_length: 15
v_call: TRBV28
cdr3_nt: TGTGCCAGCAAAACATCAGGGGGAACTCACAATGAGCAGTTCTTC
cdr3_aa: CASKTSGGTHNEQFF

j_call: TRBJ1-1
d_call: NA
clone_size: NA
cdr3_length: 14
v_call: TRBV28
cdr3_nt: TGTGCCAGCAGTTTGTACAACGTAAACACTGAAGCTTTCTTT
cdr3_aa: CASSLYNVNTEAFF

j_call: TRBJ2-3
d_call: NA
clone_size: NA
cdr3_length: 16
v_call: TRBV9
cdr3_nt: TGTGCCAGCAGCGGGGGCGGCGGGGGCCCAACAGATACGCAGTATTTT
cdr3_aa: CASSGGGGGPTDTQYF

j_call: TRBJ1-1
d_call: TRBD1
clone_size: NA
cdr3_length: 14
v_call: TRBV18
cdr3_nt: TGTGCCAGCTCACAAGGGGGCGCCGGGGATGAAGCTTTCTTT
cdr3_aa: CASSQGGAGDEAFF

j_call: TRBJ1-5
d_call: NA
clone_size: NA
cdr3_length: 15
v_call: TRBV19
cdr3_nt: TGTGCCAGTAGTCCGTCAGGCGGAAGCAATCAGCCCCAGCATTTT
cdr3_aa: CASSPSGGSNQPQHF

j_call: TRBJ2-5
d_call: TRBD2
clone_size: NA
cdr3_length: 17
v_call: TRBV7-9
cdr3_nt: TGTGCCAGCAGCCCCGCTAAGCGGGGGGGCCCCGGCGGGGCCCAGTACTTC
cdr3_aa: CASSPAKRGGPGGAQYF

j_call: TRBJ1-3
d_call: NA
clone_size: NA
cdr3_length: 13
v_call: TRBV3-1/TRBV3-2
cdr3_nt: TGTGCCAGCAGCCAAGGACAGGCAAACACCATATATTTT
cdr3_aa: CASSQGQANTIYF

j_call: TRBJ2-1
d_call: NA
clone_size: NA
cdr3_length: 13
v_call: TRBV5-4
cdr3_nt: TGTGCCAGCAGCCACGGGACTCCAAATGAGCAGTTCTTC
cdr3_aa: CASSHGTPNEQFF

j_call: TRBJ1-5
d_call: NA
clone_size: once
cdr3_length: 15
v_call: TRBV6-5
cdr3_nt: TGTGCCAGCAGCGACTGGGGGCACCTCAATCAGCCCCAGCATTTT
cdr3_aa: CASSDWGHLNQPQHF

j_call: TRBJ1-5
d_call: NA
clone_size: once
cdr3_length: 13
v_call: TRBV19
cdr3_nt: TGTGCAGTCTCACCAGAGAACAATCAGCCCCAGCATTTT
cdr3_aa: CAVSPENNQPQHF

j_call: TRBJ2-7
d_call: NA
clone_size: NA
cdr3_length: 12
v_call: TRBV7-6
cdr3_nt: TGTGCCAGCAGCGCCCGCCGGGCCGAGCAGTACTTC
cdr3_aa: CASSARRAEQYF

j_call: TRBJ2-3
d_call: TRBD2
clone_size: NA
cdr3_length: 14
v_call: TRBV10-3
cdr3_nt: TGTGCCATCAGTGCTAGCGGCGGCACAGATACGCAGTATTTT
cdr3_aa: CAISASGGTDTQYF

j_call: TRBJ1-6
d_call: NA
clone_size: NA
cdr3_length: 15
v_call: TRBV4-3
cdr3_nt: TGCGCCAGCAGCCGAGGGACCGATTATAATTCACCCCTCCACTTT
cdr3_aa: CASSRGTDYNSPLHF

j_call: TRBJ2-1
d_call: NA
clone_size: NA
cdr3_length: 13
v_call: TRBV7-2
cdr3_nt: TGTGCCAGCAGCTTAGCGCGATACAATGAGCAGTTCTTC
cdr3_aa: CASSLARYNEQFF

j_call: TRBJ2-1
d_call: TRBD2
clone_size: NA
cdr3_length: 15
v_call: TRBV7-6
cdr3_nt: TGTGCCAGCAGCTACCTAGCGGGGGGGTACAATGAGCAGTTCTTC
cdr3_aa: CASSYLAGGYNEQFF

j_call: TRBJ1-2
d_call: NA
clone_size: NA
cdr3_length: 14
v_call: TRBV6-2/TRBV6-3
cdr3_nt: TGTGCCAGCAGTTACGACTTAAGGGTTTATGGCTACACCTTC
cdr3_aa: CASSYDLRVYGYTF

j_call: TRBJ2-3
d_call: NA
clone_size: NA
cdr3_length: 15
v_call: TRBV3-1/TRBV3-2
cdr3_nt: TGTGCCAGCAGCCAGGGGCGGGGGCACACAGATACGCAGTATTTT
cdr3_aa: CASSQGRGHTDTQYF

j_call: TRBJ2-3
d_call: NA
clone_size: NA
cdr3_length: 14
v_call: TRBV2
cdr3_nt: TGTGCCAGCAGCGGGACGAGCAGCACAGATACGCAGTATTTT
cdr3_aa: CASSGTSSTDTQYF

j_call: TRBJ2-1
d_call: NA
clone_size: NA
cdr3_length: 13
v_call: TRBV5-4
cdr3_nt: TGTGCCAGCAGCTCCCAAGTCTACAATGAGCAGTTCTTC
cdr3_aa: CASSSQVYNEQFF

j_call: TRBJ2-7
d_call: NA
clone_size: NA
cdr3_length: 15
v_call: TRBV6-6
cdr3_nt: TGTGCCAGCAGCCTGGGACAACTGGTTGACTACGAGCAGTACTTC
cdr3_aa: CASSLGQLVDYEQYF

j_call: TRBJ2-5
d_call: NA
clone_size: NA
cdr3_length: 16
v_call: TRBV9
cdr3_nt: TGTGCCAGCAGCGTAGAGATGACTACGCCCCGCGAGACCCAGTACTTC
cdr3_aa: CASSVEMTTPRETQYF

j_call: TRBJ2-1
d_call: NA
clone_size: once
cdr3_length: 13
v_call: TRBV7-7
cdr3_nt: TGTGCTAGCACAACAGTGGTTCAGAGGACGCAGTTCTTC
cdr3_aa: CASTTVVQRTQFF

j_call: TRBJ1-1
d_call: TRBD1
clone_size: once
cdr3_length: 16
v_call: TRBV30
cdr3_nt: TGTGCCTGGAGTCTGACAGGGGGGGTTCGGTACACTGAAGCTTTCTTT
cdr3_aa: CAWSLTGGVRYTEAFF

j_call: TRBJ1-1
d_call: NA
clone_size: NA
cdr3_length: 11
v_call: TRBV6-1
cdr3_nt: TGTGCCAGCAGTGAGTGGATCGGAGCTTTCTTT
cdr3_aa: CASSEWIGAFF

j_call: TRBJ2-5
d_call: NA
clone_size: NA
cdr3_length: 15
v_call: TRBV7-2
cdr3_nt: TGTGCCAGCAGCTCATATATGGGGCACCAAGAGACCCAGTACTTC
cdr3_aa: CASSSYMGHQETQYF

j_call: TRBJ2-5
d_call: NA
clone_size: NA
cdr3_length: 14
v_call: TRBV5-1
cdr3_nt: TGCGCCAGCAGCCCCTGGCGGGGTAAAGAGACCCAGTACTTC
cdr3_aa: CASSPWRGKETQYF

j_call: TRBJ2-7
d_call: NA
clone_size: NA
cdr3_length: 16
v_call: TRBV28
cdr3_nt: TGTGCCAGCAGCCACCGGGACAGCCTTAGCGGAAACGAGCAGTACTTC
cdr3_aa: CASSHRDSLSGNEQYF

j_call: TRBJ2-4
d_call: NA
clone_size: NA
cdr3_length: 14
v_call: TRBV28
cdr3_nt: TGTGCCAGCAATCCAGGGGGGGCCAAAAACATTCAGTACTTC
cdr3_aa: CASNPGGAKNIQYF

j_call: TRBJ2-3
d_call: TRBD2
clone_size: once
cdr3_length: 15
v_call: TRBV4-2
cdr3_nt: TGTGCCAGCAGCCAAGGGGGACTAGCGGCAGATACGCAGTATTTT
cdr3_aa: CASSQGGLAADTQYF

j_call: TRBJ2-7
d_call: NA
clone_size: NA
cdr3_length: 14
v_call: TRBV18
cdr3_nt: TGTGCCAGCTCACGAGAGGGAATCCCCTACGAGCAGTACTTC
cdr3_aa: CASSREGIPYEQYF

j_call: TRBJ2-5
d_call: TRBD2
clone_size: NA
cdr3_length: 13
v_call: TRBV7-3
cdr3_nt: TGTGCCAGCAGCTTATTGGGAGGGGAGACCCAGTACTTC
cdr3_aa: CASSLLGGETQYF

j_call: TRBJ1-6
d_call: TRBD1
clone_size: NA
cdr3_length: 15
v_call: TRBV18
cdr3_nt: TGTGCCAGCTCACCAGACCAGGACAGGGGGTCACCCCTCCACTTT
cdr3_aa: CASSPDQDRGSPLHF

j_call: TRBJ2-1
d_call: TRBD2
clone_size: few
cdr3_length: 17
v_call: TRBV19
cdr3_nt: TGTGCCAGTAGTATAGCGGGGGGGACTAGCGGGATAACTGAGCAGTTCTTC
cdr3_aa: CASSIAGGTSGITEQFF

j_call: TRBJ1-1
d_call: NA
clone_size: NA
cdr3_length: 13
v_call: TRBV6-1
cdr3_nt: TGTGCCAGCAGTGACAAAATGAACACTGAAGCTTTCTTT
cdr3_aa: CASSDKMNTEAFF

j_call: TRBJ1-6
d_call: NA
clone_size: NA
cdr3_length: 15
v_call: TRBV5-1
cdr3_nt: TGCGCCAGCAGCTTGGCCGGGGAAAGTAATTCACCCCTCCACTTT
cdr3_aa: CASSLAGESNSPLHF

j_call: TRBJ1-4
d_call: TRBD1
clone_size: once
cdr3_length: 16
v_call: TRBV7-9
cdr3_nt: TGTGCCAGCAGCTTAGTCTCAGGGACAGCTAATGAAAAACTGTTTTTT
cdr3_aa: CASSLVSGTANEKLFF

j_call: TRBJ1-1
d_call: NA
clone_size: NA
cdr3_length: 14
v_call: TRBV4-2
cdr3_nt: TGTGCCAGCAGCCAGGGGGTCGGGAACACTGAAGCTTTCTTT
cdr3_aa: CASSQGVGNTEAFF

j_call: TRBJ2-6
d_call: NA
clone_size: NA
cdr3_length: 15
v_call: TRBV6-5
cdr3_nt: TGTGCCAGCAACCGCGAGGGGGCTGGGGCCAACGTCCTGACTTTC
cdr3_aa: CASNREGAGANVLTF

j_call: TRBJ1-5
d_call: NA
clone_size: NA
cdr3_length: 14
v_call: TRBV7-2
cdr3_nt: TGTGCCAGCAGCTTGGGCCGTAGCAATCAGCCCCAGCATTTT
cdr3_aa: CASSLGRSNQPQHF

j_call: TRBJ1-2
d_call: TRBD1
clone_size: NA
cdr3_length: 18
v_call: TRBV27
cdr3_nt: TGTGCCAGCAGGGGATCAGGGGGCAGGGGGCGCGGGGACTATGGCTACACCTTC
cdr3_aa: CASRGSGGRGRGDYGYTF

j_call: TRBJ2-7
d_call: NA
clone_size: NA
cdr3_length: 15
v_call: TRBV6-1
cdr3_nt: TGTGCCAGCAGTGATTTGACAGAGCGAGGCTACGAGCAGTACTTC
cdr3_aa: CASSDLTERGYEQYF

j_call: TRBJ2-1
d_call: NA
clone_size: NA
cdr3_length: 11
v_call: TRBV12-3/TRBV12-4
cdr3_nt: TGTGCCAGCAGCATGGGGAGTGAGCAGTTCTTC
cdr3_aa: CASSMGSEQFF

j_call: TRBJ1-5
d_call: NA
clone_size: NA
cdr3_length: 16
v_call: TRBV6-6
cdr3_nt: TGTGCCAGCAGGCCTCCGCCCGGGACTCTCAATCAGCCCCAGCATTTT
cdr3_aa: CASRPPPGTLNQPQHF

j_call: TRBJ1-1
d_call: NA
clone_size: NA
cdr3_length: 15
v_call: TRBV7-3
cdr3_nt: TGTGCCAGCAGCTTAAATGGGGCCATGAACACTGAAGCTTTCTTT
cdr3_aa: CASSLNGAMNTEAFF

j_call: TRBJ2-2
d_call: NA
clone_size: NA
cdr3_length: 14
v_call: TRBV7-9
cdr3_nt: TGTGCCAGCAGCTTAAGCAGTCGAACCGGGGAGCTGTTTTTT
cdr3_aa: CASSLSSRTGELFF

j_call: TRBJ1-5
d_call: NA
clone_size: NA
cdr3_length: 17
v_call: TRBV7-6
cdr3_nt: TGTGCCAGCAGCTTGTTCCCCCGGGGACGGAACAATCAGCCCCAGCATTTT
cdr3_aa: CASSLFPRGRNNQPQHF

j_call: TRBJ2-3
d_call: TRBD1
clone_size: NA
cdr3_length: 19
v_call: TRBV7-2
cdr3_nt: TGTGCCAGCAGCACCTACGGTGGACAGGGGTTTTCGGGCACAGATACGCAGTATTTT
cdr3_aa: CASSTYGGQGFSGTDTQYF

j_call: TRBJ1-1
d_call: NA
clone_size: NA
cdr3_length: 14
v_call: TRBV19
cdr3_nt: TGTGCCAGTAGTATAGATAGTGGGCTCACTGAAGCTTTCTTT
cdr3_aa: CASSIDSGLTEAFF

j_call: TRBJ1-5
d_call: NA
clone_size: once
cdr3_length: 14
v_call: TRBV19
cdr3_nt: TGTGCCAGTAGTATTTATTCAGGGGAACAGCCCCAGCATTTT
cdr3_aa: CASSIYSGEQPQHF

j_call: TRBJ2-6
d_call: NA
clone_size: once
cdr3_length: 15
v_call: TRBV2
cdr3_nt: TGTGCCAGCGCGGAGCCTAGCTCTGGGGCCAACGTCCTGACTTTC
cdr3_aa: CASAEPSSGANVLTF

j_call: TRBJ2-1
d_call: NA
clone_size: NA
cdr3_length: 15
v_call: TRBV5-1
cdr3_nt: TGCGCCAGCAGCTTGTCTTCCGGGGGAGACAATGAGCAGTTCTTC
cdr3_aa: CASSLSSGGDNEQFF

j_call: TRBJ1-2
d_call: NA
clone_size: NA
cdr3_length: 15
v_call: TRBV28
cdr3_nt: TGTGCCAGCAGTTTAGGAGACACCGATAACTATGGCTACACCTTC
cdr3_aa: CASSLGDTDNYGYTF

j_call: TRBJ1-2
d_call: TRBD1
clone_size: few
cdr3_length: 14
v_call: TRBV27
cdr3_nt: TGTGCCAGCAGTCCCCCGGGACAGGGAAACGGCTACACCTTC
cdr3_aa: CASSPPGQGNGYTF

j_call: TRBJ1-6
d_call: TRBD1
clone_size: NA
cdr3_length: 13
v_call: TRBV27
cdr3_nt: TGTGCCAGCAGGGGACAGGCGAATTCACCCCTCCACTTT
cdr3_aa: CASRGQANSPLHF